These 30 T cell receptor beta chains were sequenced from one sample in a study of blood T cells in healthy people across ages. Alongside a J-beta primer mix, a sample-barcoded 5' primer served in a second PCR lasting about 6 to 12 cycles. TCRdb processed the 5' RACE reads anew with MiXCR; each CDR3 protein has one entry. The repertoire consists of over 1,500,000 distinct CDR3 sequences, with about 39% occurring once and the leading ten covering about 23%. The sequencing input was blood. These receptors all come from a human donor in good health.

Here the CDR3 DNA reads TGTGCCAGCAGCGCTAGACAGGGAGGTGGAAACACCATATATTTT. Its translation: CASSARQGGGNTIYF. This chain links TRBV9 with TRBJ1-3, with 7 bases identical to TRBD1. The CDR3 has 15 amino acids. V shed 3 bases and J 3 bases; nucleotides not matched to a gene: 6. Germline loops: CDR1 SGDLS, CDR2 YYNGEE. Variable domain in full (rest from reference TRBV9 and TRBJ1-3): DSGVTQTPKHLITATGQRVTLRCSPRSGDLSVYWYQQSLDQGLQFLIQYYNGEERAKGNILERFSAQQFPDLHSELNLSSLELGDSALYFCASSARQGGGNTIYFGEGSWLTVV.

The chain couples TRBV7-8 to TRBJ2-5; D is uncertain. The better agreement between TRBJ2-7 and the DNA end casts doubt on the J call. This CDR3 has 16 residues. Germline CDR1 and CDR2: SGHVS and FQNEAQ. CDR3: CASSQDRPGLVHEQYF. CDR3 nucleotides: TGTGCCAGCAGCCAAGATAGGCCTGGCTTAGTCCACGAGCAGTACTTC.

The chain couples TRBV5-1 to TRBJ2-7; D is undetermined. The CDR3 is 15 residues long. Germline V gene sequence: CDR1 SGHRS, CDR2 YFSETQ. V was clipped by 3 bases and J by 5 bases, with 18 bases between them. CDR3 residues: CASSSSVVSFDEQYF. The CDR3 DNA follows: TGCGCCAGCAGCTCTAGTGTGGTTAGCTTCGACGAGCAGTACTTC.

V gene TRBV6-7 combines with J gene TRBJ2-7; the match to TRBD1 covers 9 bases. TRBV6-7 is an ORF, with its function uncertain. This CDR3 region has 16 residues. V lost 4 bases and J lost 0; bases outside the gene matches: 7. CDR3 residues: CASSSSGQGPSYEQYF. The CDR3 DNA is TGTGCCAGCAGTTCAAGTGGACAGGGGCCCTCCTACGAGCAGTACTTC.

This chain joins TRBV20-1 and TRBJ2-1; D is ambiguous. There are 12 residues in the CDR3. V shed 6 bases and J shed 5 bases, with 11 bases lying between them. Germline CDR1 reads DFQATT; CDR2 reads SNEGSKA (reference sequence). In DNA form, the CDR3 reads TGCAGTGCCCACCACTTAAACAATGAGCAGTTCTTC. This encodes CSAHHLNNEQFF.

This sequence joins TRBV10-3 and TRBJ2-2; 10 bases align to TRBD2. This CDR3 is 18 amino acids long. Germline CDR1 is ENHRY and CDR2 is SYGVKD. Unmatched junction bases numbered 8, after V lost 4 bases and J lost 0 bases. In DNA form, the CDR3 reads TGTGCCATCAGTGCCCTACTAGCGGGGATAGCGAACACCGGGGAGCTGTTTTTT. Residues: CAISALLAGIANTGELFF.

CDR3 nucleotide sequence: TGCAGTGTCCTCTTTCATGGGCTCGGTGGGGCCAACGTCCTGACTTTC. It translates to CSVLFHGLGGANVLTF. The gene calls are TRBV20-1 and TRBJ2-6; no clear D gene. V was clipped by 7 bases and J by 3 bases, with 19 bases between them. This CDR3 has 16 amino acids. Germline loops: CDR1 DFQATT, CDR2 SNEGSKA (reference sequence).

The rearrangement links TRBV5-6 to TRBJ1-1, with D uncertain. Germline V gene sequence: CDR1 SGHDT, CDR2 YYEEEE. The CDR3 contains 15 residues. The CDR3 loop is CVSSLKGYGHTEAFF. CDR3 nucleotides: TGTGTTAGCAGCCTGAAGGGTTATGGGCACACTGAAGCTTTCTTT.

This clonotype was observed a handful of times. The CDR3 DNA follows: TGTGCCAGCAGCTGGGGGACAGGGGGCTACTACGAGCAGTACTTC. It encodes CASSWGTGGYYEQYF. The chain joins TRBV5-5 to TRBJ2-4; 12 bases match TRBD1. With the DNA end fitting TRBJ2-7 better, the J assignment may be wrong. Germline assignment: CDR1 SGHKS and CDR2 YYEKEE (reference sequence). The CDR3 runs 15 residues.

The sample holds a few counts of this clonotype. The chain employs TRBV6-1 and TRBJ2-4; tentative D call: TRBD1 (6 bases). Judging by the DNA end, TRBJ2-7 fits better; the J call may be wrong. The CDR3 consists of 14 residues. Germline assignment: CDR1 MNHNS and CDR2 SASEGT. The CDR3 region is CASSAGHQSYEQYF. DNA for the CDR3: TGTGCCAGCAGTGCGGGACATCAGTCCTACGAGCAGTACTTC.

The chain has TRBV6-6 and TRBJ1-5; D possibly corresponds to TRBD1 (5 bases). V lost 0 bases and J 9 bases, leaving 15 bases between the germline ends. This CDR3 region has 15 residues. Germline loops: CDR1 MNHNY, CDR2 SVGAGI (reference sequence). CDR3 region: CASSYSIRDGVPQHF. The CDR3 DNA reads TGTGCCAGCAGTTACTCGATCAGGGATGGGGTGCCCCAGCATTTT.

The chain links TRBV6-5 to TRBJ2-3; 10 nucleotides match TRBD1. The CDR3 covers 17 residues. Germline V gives CDR1 MNHEY, CDR2 SVGAGI. Trimming removed 1 base from V and 4 bases from J; junction bases left unmatched: 8. The CDR3 spells CASSYYPGQGIADTQYF. DNA for the CDR3: TGTGCCAGCAGTTACTACCCGGGACAGGGGATTGCAGATACGCAGTATTTT.

This clonotype was detected a few times. V and J are TRBV20-1 and TRBJ2-5, with TRBD1 matching over 8 bases. Trimming at V came to 5 bases and at J to 5 bases, leaving 7 bases not matched to a gene. This CDR3 contains 13 residues. Germline V gene lookup returns CDR1 DFQATT and CDR2 SNEGSKA (reference sequence). Written as DNA, the CDR3 is TGCAGTGCTTGGACAGGGCTCTGGGAGACCCAGTACTTC. Translation: CSAWTGLWETQYF.

The chain uses TRBV12-3 or TRBV12-4 and TRBJ1-1, with a tentative D call TRBD1 (6 bases). The CDR3 has 14 residues. V shed 8 bases and J shed 4 bases, with 17 bases lying between them. The DNA of the CDR3 is TGTGCCAGCGGTCTACAGGGAGGTCTCACTGAAGCTTTCTTT. It specifies CASGLQGGLTEAFF.

This clonotype was counted a single time. The rearrangement joins TRBV5-1 to TRBJ2-1; weak D call: TRBD2 (8 bases). V was trimmed by 7 bases and J by 5 bases, leaving 16 bases between them. This CDR3 is 14 amino acids long. The germline CDR1 and CDR2 sequences are SGHRS and YFSETQ. The CDR3 DNA sequence: TGCGCCAGCGATGGCGGGGGGACAGACAATGAGCAGTTCTTC. It translates to CASDGGGTDNEQFF.

This clonotype was observed a few times. V is TRBV6-2 or TRBV6-3 and J is TRBJ2-7; TRBD1 might be the D (6 bases). Trimming left V 0 bases short and J 0 bases short, with 12 bases between. Germline V lookup: CDR1 MNHEY, CDR2 SVGEGT. The CDR3 contains 16 residues. The CDR3 here is CASSYSIWDTSYEQYF. The CDR3 nucleotides are TGTGCCAGCAGTTACTCGATTTGGGACACCTCCTACGAGCAGTACTTC.

The chain carries TRBV12-3 or TRBV12-4 and TRBJ2-1, with TRBD2 matching 8 bases. The trim removed 8 bases at V and 4 bases at J, leaving 10 bases unmatched. The length of the CDR3 is 15 residues. This chain's CDR3 is CASSPGTSLYNEQFF. CDR3 nucleotides: TGTGCCAGCTCCCCCGGGACTAGTCTTTACAATGAGCAGTTCTTC.

The table lists this clonotype with a few counts. The chain recombines TRBV27 with TRBJ2-7, with D maybe TRBD2 (5 bases). CDR1 and CDR2 (germline): MNHEY, SMNVEV (reference sequence). The CDR3 spans 14 residues. Trimming took 4 bases from V and 0 from J, leaving 10 bases between them. CDR3 in amino acids: CASSSIGSSYEQYF. The CDR3 DNA follows: TGTGCCAGCAGTTCGATAGGGAGCTCCTACGAGCAGTACTTC.

This clonotype was seen once. The chain has TRBV5-6 and TRBJ1-2; tentatively, D is TRBD1 (6 bases). There are 14 residues in the CDR3. Germline assignment: CDR1 SGHDT and CDR2 YYEEEE. Trimming shortened V by 4 bases and J by 8 bases, and 18 bases separated the two germline ends. The CDR3 nucleotides read TGTGCCAGCAGCCGGGGGCCCCCGAGGGAGGGCTACACCTTC. It translates to CASSRGPPREGYTF.

The chain has TRBV5-6 and TRBJ2-1, with no clear D. The CDR3 consists of 14 residues. Between the trimmed V and J ends, which lost 4 bases and 8 bases, there was a span of 16 bases. Germline values: CDR1 SGHDT, CDR2 YYEEEE. The CDR3 sequence is CASSGKGSPDEQFF. CDR3 nucleotide sequence: TGTGCCAGCAGCGGAAAAGGGTCGCCTGATGAGCAGTTCTTC.

J is TRBJ2-1 and V is TRBV19; TRBD1 agrees at 8 bases. The germline V gene has CDR1 LNHDA and CDR2 SQIVND (reference sequence). This CDR3 contains 15 residues. Unmatched junction bases numbered 12, after V lost 6 bases and J lost 8 bases. As DNA, the CDR3 is TGTGCCAGTAGCCCGCAACAGGACAGGGTCTATGAGCAGTTCTTC. Residues: CASSPQQDRVYEQFF.

This clonotype was observed a handful of times. The chain couples TRBV5-1 to TRBJ2-1; 9 positions match TRBD2. Looked up from germline, CDR1 is SGHRS and CDR2 is YFSETQ. The ends lost 7 bases at V and 0 bases at J; junction bases unmatched: 17. The CDR3 sequence is 19 residues long. The CDR3 here is CASSLGVGSGGSSYNEQFF. CDR3 in DNA: TGCGCCAGCTCACTGGGGGTTGGTAGCGGGGGCAGCTCCTACAATGAGCAGTTCTTC.

This chain connects TRBV29-1 to TRBJ1-2, with D uncertain. This CDR3 region has 17 residues. The ends were cut back, 0 bases at V and 0 bases at J, with 17 bases in the middle. Looked up from germline, CDR1 is SQVTM and CDR2 is ANQGSEA. As DNA, the CDR3 is TGCAGCGTTGAAGATCAGAAAATGCAGTGGGCTAACTATGGCTACACCTTC. This sequence encodes CSVEDQKMQWANYGYTF.

This clonotype was seen a handful of times. Here the CDR3 DNA reads TGTGCCAGCAGTTACGGTCCTCGCGGGGGAAGCACAGATACGCAGTATTTT. It specifies CASSYGPRGGSTDTQYF. The genes are TRBV6-5 and TRBJ2-3; 7 bases align to TRBD2. The CDR3 runs 17 residues. Trimming at V came to 2 bases and at J to 0 bases, leaving 8 bases not matched to a gene. Germline V gene data show CDR1 as MNHEY and CDR2 as SVGAGI.

DNA for the CDR3: TGTGCCAGCAGCTTTGGACAGGGAGGCGGAAAACTGTTTTTT. Translated, it gives CASSFGQGGGKLFF. The chain carries TRBV7-2 and TRBJ1-4, with 8 positions matching TRBD1. The length of the CDR3 is 14 residues. Germline V gene data show CDR1 as SGHTA and CDR2 as FQGNSA. V was clipped by 3 bases and J by 10 bases; unmatched bases: 7.

This clonotype has a single count. The rearrangement uses TRBV5-6 and TRBJ2-1; D perhaps matches TRBD2 (6 bases). Germline CDR1 reads SGHDT; CDR2 reads YYEEEE. V lost 6 bases to trimming and J lost 4 bases, with 11 bases between them. This CDR3 is built from 13 residues. The CDR3 is CASNRGYYNEQFF. The CDR3 coding sequence is TGTGCCAGCAACCGGGGGTATTACAATGAGCAGTTCTTC. Full variable domain (missing parts from reference TRBV5-6 and TRBJ2-1): DAGVTQSPTHLIKTRGQQVTLRCSPKSGHDTVSWYQQALGQGPQFIFQYYEEEERQRGNFPDRFSGHQFPNYSSELNVNALLLGDSALYLCASNRGYYNEQFFGPGTRLTVL.

This clonotype was seen more than once but under ten times. The rearrangement uses TRBV4-3 and TRBJ2-1, with TRBD1 matching 8 bases. The V gene end was trimmed by 0 bases and the J gene end by 4 bases; junction bases not matched to a gene: 2. This CDR3 has 15 residues. Germline V CDR1 and CDR2: LGHNA, YSLEER. The CDR3 reads CASSQEDRVYNEQFF. The CDR3 DNA is TGCGCCAGCAGCCAAGAGGACAGGGTATACAATGAGCAGTTCTTC.

This clonotype has a handful of counts. The chain combines TRBV12-3 or TRBV12-4 with TRBJ2-1; D unresolved. This CDR3 comprises 15 residues. V was cut by 7 bases and J by 5 bases, with 18 bases left in between. CDR3 protein: CASTTIGQYNNEQFF. The DNA of the CDR3 is TGTGCCAGCACTACCATCGGGCAGTATAACAATGAGCAGTTCTTC.

The rearrangement joins TRBV7-2 to TRBJ2-5, with 8 bases fitting TRBD1. V lost 5 bases to trimming and J lost 3 bases; unmatched junction nucleotides: 5. The CDR3 covers 14 residues. Germline CDR1 SGHTA, CDR2 FQGNSA. The CDR3 spells CASSVNRGKETQYF. The CDR3 bases are TGTGCCAGCAGCGTTAACAGGGGGAAAGAGACCCAGTACTTC. The variable domain in full, with the rest retrieved from reference TRBV7-2 and TRBJ2-5, is GAGVSQSPSNKVTEKGKDVELRCDPISGHTALYWYRQSLGQGLEFLIYFQGNSAPDKSGLPSDRFSAERTGGSVSTLTIQRTQQEDSAVYLCASSVNRGKETQYFGPGTRLLVL.

The chain has TRBV7-6 and TRBJ1-1, with D uncertain. Per germline, CDR1 SGHVS and CDR2 FNYEAQ. V lost 5 bases and J 5 bases, leaving 12 bases between the germline ends. The CDR3 totals 13 residues. In DNA, the CDR3 is TGTGCCAGCAGCCCCCCCCTCGGAACTGAAGCTTTCTTT. It encodes CASSPPLGTEAFF.